The 23 T cell receptor beta chains listed next were all sequenced from one sample in a study of spatial heterogeneity in lung cancer. Time point of the sample: blood at routine non-recurrence follow-up after resection. Researchers sequenced whole RNA taken from tumor, nontumor lung or frozen PBMC without sorting. TCRdb reprocessed the 5' RACE reads with MiXCR, giving one entry per CDR3 protein. The sample lists some 120,000 distinct CDR3 sequences, more than 10% seen once, with 16% in the top ten. Sequencing was performed on PBMCs, taken at follow-up. These receptors all stem from a male donor with early-stage non-small cell lung cancer.

This rearrangement joins TRBV10-3 to TRBJ1-6; TRBD1 matches at 10 bases. Germline V gives CDR1 ENHRY, CDR2 SYGVKD. The junction had 3 bases not matched to a gene; V was cut back by 0 bases and J by 1 base. CDR3 length: 18 residues. CDR3 DNA: TGTGCCATCAGTGAGTCGAGGGACAGGGGTTCCTATAATTCACCCCTCCACTTT. The encoded protein is CAISESRDRGSYNSPLHF.

The rearrangement joins TRBV28 to TRBJ1-5; 11 nucleotides line up with TRBD1. From germline, CDR1 is MDHEN and CDR2 SYDVKM. CDR3 length: 14 amino acids. V lost 5 bases, J lost 6 bases, and 3 bases stayed unmatched. CDR3 sequence reads: CASSPGQGGQPQHF. Here the CDR3 DNA reads TGTGCCAGCAGTCCGGGACAGGGGGGTCAGCCCCAGCATTTT.

V usage is TRBV5-4 and J usage is TRBJ2-2; perhaps TRBD1 as D (5 bases). Germline V gene sequence: CDR1 SGHNT, CDR2 YYREEE (reference sequence). The CDR3 sequence is 15 residues long. V shed 0 bases and J shed 4 bases, with 10 bases lying between them. The CDR3 coding sequence is TGTGCCAGCAGCTTGGGCAGGGAAAGCACCGGGGAGCTGTTTTTT. This codes for CASSLGRESTGELFF.

This clonotype was counted at least ten times. The chain employs TRBV11-2 and TRBJ2-7; 7 bases agree with TRBD1. J was trimmed by 4 bases and V by 5 bases; bases with no gene match: 8. Germline V gene data show CDR1 as SGHAT and CDR2 as FQNNGV. The CDR3 has 14 residues. The CDR3 region is CASSLSGTAYEQYF. In DNA, the CDR3 is TGTGCCAGCAGCCTCTCCGGGACAGCTTACGAGCAGTACTTC.

This clonotype showed up many times. J is TRBJ2-3 and V is TRBV14, with D perhaps matching TRBD1 (6 bases). The CDR3 is 13 amino acids. Per germline, CDR1 SGHDN and CDR2 FVKESK. The V and J ends lost 1 base and 8 bases respectively, with 10 bases between them. CDR3 residues: CASSQGGRGTQYF. In DNA, the CDR3 is TGTGCCAGCAGCCAAGGGGGGCGAGGTACGCAGTATTTT.

This clonotype was picked up a small number of times. V and J are TRBV3-2 and TRBJ2-3; the D call of TRBD1 is as the table states it, not checked on the DNA. TRBV3-2 is a pseudogene locus. The length of the CDR3 is 17 residues. The CDR3 DNA reads as TGTGCCAGCAGCCCTTCGTCGGGCAGGGGGCGCACAGATACGCAGTATTTT. It encodes CASSPSSGRGRTDTQYF.

This clonotype has just a few counts. The chain couples TRBV28 to TRBJ2-3; TRBD2 aligns across 7 bases. J was trimmed by 4 bases and V by 2 bases; bases with no gene match: 3. The germline V gene has CDR1 MDHEN and CDR2 SYDVKM. This CDR3 region has 14 residues. CDR3 residues: CASSLGTSADTQYF. The DNA of the CDR3 is TGTGCCAGCAGTTTAGGAACTAGCGCAGATACGCAGTATTTT.

In its sample, this clonotype was seen many times. CDR3 bases: TGTGCCAGCAGGATCGGACAGGGGGACTATGGCTACACCTTC. Translated, it gives CASRIGQGDYGYTF. This sequence joins TRBV28 and TRBJ1-2; TRBD1 agrees at 10 bases. Looked up from germline, CDR1 is MDHEN and CDR2 is SYDVKM. The J segment lost 3 bases and the V segment lost 6 bases, leaving 4 bases of the junction unmatched. This CDR3 comprises 14 residues.

This clonotype was counted at least ten times. This chain joins TRBV19 and TRBJ2-3; TRBD2 matches 8 bases. V lost 9 bases to trimming and J lost 9 bases; unmatched junction nucleotides: 11. This CDR3 spans 13 amino acids. Germline lookup yields CDR1 LNHDA and CDR2 SQIVND (reference sequence). The CDR3 sequence: CASKTSGRGTQYF. For the CDR3, the DNA is TGTGCCAGCAAAACTAGCGGTCGAGGAACGCAGTATTTT.

This clonotype was found a few times. The chain has TRBV18 and TRBJ1-1, with a possible D match to TRBD1 (6 bases). Trimming stripped 1 base from V and 5 bases from J, with 11 bases between. The V gene's germline CDR1 is KGHSH and CDR2 LQKENI. This CDR3 region has 14 residues. This CDR3 reads CASSPRGGWTEAFF. Written as DNA, the CDR3 is TGTGCCAGCTCACCACGGGGGGGCTGGACTGAAGCTTTCTTT.

This chain links TRBV7-2 with TRBJ2-2; 8 nucleotides line up with TRBD1. Per germline, CDR1 SGHTA and CDR2 FQGNSA. Trimming at V came to 4 bases and at J to 5 bases, leaving 6 bases not matched to a gene. This CDR3 has 15 residues. CDR3 in amino acids: CASSWTGLRTGELFF. In nucleotides, the CDR3 is TGTGCCAGCAGCTGGACAGGGTTAAGGACCGGGGAGCTGTTTTTT. The full variable domain, with the rest looked up from reference TRBV7-2 and TRBJ2-2, is GAGVSQSPSNKVTEKGKDVELRCDPISGHTALYWYRQSLGQGLEFLIYFQGNSAPDKSGLPSDRFSAERTGGSVSTLTIQRTQQEDSAVYLCASSWTGLRTGELFFGEGSRLTVL.

The V and J genes are TRBV2 and TRBJ1-1; perhaps TRBD1 as D (5 bases). V lost 7 bases, J lost 3 bases, and 12 bases lay in between. Germline V gene sequence: CDR1 SNHLY, CDR2 FYNNEI. This CDR3 has 13 residues. CDR3 residues: CASNRGRDTEAFF. In DNA form, the CDR3 reads TGTGCCAGCAATAGGGGTAGGGACACTGAAGCTTTCTTT.

In its sample, this clonotype was seen many times. This rearrangement joins TRBV7-2 to TRBJ1-4; 9 positions agree with TRBD1. The germline V gene has CDR1 SGHTA and CDR2 FQGNSA. CDR3 size: 19 residues. Trimming cost V 3 bases and J 7 bases; bases outside gene matches: 18. CDR3 sequence: CASSFQPGTGTKIGEKLFF. The CDR3 nucleotides read TGTGCCAGCAGCTTTCAGCCCGGGACAGGGACGAAGATTGGTGAAAAACTGTTTTTT.

The chain links TRBV6-5 to TRBJ1-1, with D maybe TRBD1 (5 bases). This CDR3 has 12 residues. The germline V gene encodes CDR1 MNHEY and CDR2 SVGAGI. V dropped 5 bases and J dropped 7 bases, with 11 bases sitting between them. In nucleotides, the CDR3 is TGTGCCAGCAGTCAGCCGGGGGGTGAAGCTTTCTTT. Translation gives CASSQPGGEAFF.

The chain is built from TRBV4-1 and TRBJ2-4; D perhaps matches TRBD2 (7 bases). This CDR3 spans 16 amino acids. Trimming pared 2 bases from V and 9 bases from J, leaving 20 bases between. Germline loops: CDR1 MGHRA, CDR2 YSYEKL. CDR3 DNA: TGCGCCAGCAGCCAACCCCTCCGGGGGGCCGGCGGCATTCAGTACTTC. This gives the protein CASSQPLRGAGGIQYF.

This clonotype was observed a few times. The chain is built from TRBV5-1 and TRBJ1-3; D is perhaps TRBD1 (5 bases). Trimming removed 4 bases at V and 0 bases at J, with 14 bases between. From germline, CDR1 is SGHRS and CDR2 YFSETQ. CDR3 length: 16 amino acids. CDR3 in amino acids: CASSPAGPSSGNTIYF. CDR3 sequence (DNA): TGCGCCAGCAGCCCTGCGGGGCCCAGCTCTGGAAACACCATATATTTT.

The V call is TRBV6-6, the J call TRBJ1-3; D call uncertain. The CDR3 has 14 amino acids. V lost 6 bases and J lost 5, with 14 bases in between. Germline V gene data show CDR1 as MNHNY and CDR2 as SVGAGI (reference sequence). The CDR3 nucleotides read TGTGCCAGCAGGCAAAGTATAGATCGAAACACCATATATTTT. This gives the protein CASRQSIDRNTIYF.

This clonotype was counted once. J is TRBJ1-5 and V is TRBV12-3 or TRBV12-4, with D possibly matching TRBD1 (6 bases). V was pared by 5 bases and J by 3 bases, with 11 bases between. The CDR3 is 14 residues long. CDR3 in amino acids: CASSEDRVNQPQHF. CDR3 DNA: TGTGCCAGCAGTGAGGACAGAGTCAATCAGCCCCAGCATTTT.

This clonotype was counted at least ten times. The chain links TRBV12-3 or TRBV12-4 to TRBJ2-3, with 9 bases matching TRBD2. This CDR3 is built from 16 residues. Trimming at V came to 6 bases and at J to 4 bases, leaving 11 bases not matched to a gene. CDR3 DNA sequence: TGTGCCAGCAGCCCTAATAGCGGGGGCTGGGCAGATACGCAGTATTTT. This translates into CASSPNSGGWADTQYF.

In this sample, this clonotype turned up a few times. Given the absence of the conserved phenylalanine or tryptophan at the CDR3 end, a read error is likely. The V and J genes are TRBV9 and TRBJ1-1, with D hard to call. This CDR3 has 13 residues. Germline CDR1 SGDLS, CDR2 YYNGEE. The ends were cut back, 1 base at V and 5 bases at J, with 9 bases in the middle. The CDR3 nucleotides are TGTGCCAGCAGCGTAAACGGGTATACTGAAGCTTTCTTA. Translating it yields CASSVNGYTEAFL.

This clonotype was recorded a few times. The chain recombines TRBV6-5 with TRBJ1-6; TRBD1 agrees at 8 bases. J was trimmed by 9 bases and V by 4 bases; bases with no gene match: 5. The CDR3 has 14 amino acids. The V gene's germline CDR1 is MNHEY and CDR2 SVGAGI. The CDR3 reads CASSSGTGGSPLHF. The DNA for the CDR3 is TGTGCCAGCAGTTCCGGGACAGGAGGTTCACCCCTCCACTTT.

The gene calls are TRBV4-2 and TRBJ2-3; TRBD2 matches 10 bases. V shed 4 bases and J 4 bases; nucleotides not matched to a gene: 2. CDR1 LGHNA and CDR2 YNFKEQ come from the germline V gene. There are 14 residues in the CDR3. The DNA for the CDR3 is TGTGCCAGCAGCCCTGGGACTAGCGCAGATACGCAGTATTTT. Translated, it gives CASSPGTSADTQYF.

In its sample, this clonotype was seen many times. The rearrangement links TRBV28 to TRBJ1-5; the D gene is possibly TRBD1 (5 bases). This CDR3 spans 13 amino acids. V lost 5 bases and J lost 3, with 8 bases in between. Germline V lookup: CDR1 MDHEN, CDR2 SYDVKM. The CDR3 region is CASSRDLNQPQHF. CDR3 DNA: TGTGCCAGCAGTCGGGACCTCAATCAGCCCCAGCATTTT.